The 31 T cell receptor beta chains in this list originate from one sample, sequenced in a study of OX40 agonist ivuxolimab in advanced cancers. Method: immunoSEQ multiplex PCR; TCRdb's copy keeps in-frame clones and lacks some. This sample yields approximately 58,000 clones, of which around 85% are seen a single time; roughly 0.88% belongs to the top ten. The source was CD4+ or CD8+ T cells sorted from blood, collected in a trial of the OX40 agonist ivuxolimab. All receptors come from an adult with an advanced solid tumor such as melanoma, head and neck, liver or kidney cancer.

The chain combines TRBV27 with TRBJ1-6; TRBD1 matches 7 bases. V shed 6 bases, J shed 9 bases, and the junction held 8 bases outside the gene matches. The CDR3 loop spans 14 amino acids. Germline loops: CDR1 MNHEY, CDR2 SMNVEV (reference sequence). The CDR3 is CASRAGTVPSPLHF. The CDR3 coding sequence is TGTGCCAGCAGGGCCGGGACAGTTCCTTCACCCCTCCACTTT.

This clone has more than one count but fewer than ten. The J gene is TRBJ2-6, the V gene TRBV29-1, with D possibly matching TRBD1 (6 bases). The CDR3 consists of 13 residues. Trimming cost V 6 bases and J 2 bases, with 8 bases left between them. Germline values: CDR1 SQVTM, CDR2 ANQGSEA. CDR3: CSVEGAGANVLTF. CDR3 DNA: TGCAGCGTAGAGGGGGCTGGGGCCAACGTCCTGACTTTC.

In DNA form, the CDR3 reads TGTGCCAGCTCACCACAATCGCAAGAGACCCAGTACTTC. Translation gives CASSPQSQETQYF. The chain links TRBV18 to TRBJ2-5; D gene ambiguous. The V end was cut by 1 base, the J end by 2 bases, with 5 bases between. The CDR3 contains 13 residues. CDR1 and CDR2 (germline): KGHSH, LQKENI. Together with reference TRBV18 and TRBJ2-5, the CDR3 gives the full variable domain: NAGVMQNPRHLVRRRGQEARLRCSPMKGHSHVYWYRQLPEEGLKFMVYLQKENIIDESGMPKERFSAEFPKEGPSILRIQQVVRGDSAAYFCASSPQSQETQYFGPGTRLLVL.

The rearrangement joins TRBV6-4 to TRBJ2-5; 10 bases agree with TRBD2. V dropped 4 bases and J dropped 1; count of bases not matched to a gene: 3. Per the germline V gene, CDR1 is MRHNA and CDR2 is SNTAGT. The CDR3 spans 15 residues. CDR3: CASSALAGVQETQYF. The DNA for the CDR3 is TGTGCCAGCAGTGCTCTAGCGGGGGTCCAAGAGACCCAGTACTTC.

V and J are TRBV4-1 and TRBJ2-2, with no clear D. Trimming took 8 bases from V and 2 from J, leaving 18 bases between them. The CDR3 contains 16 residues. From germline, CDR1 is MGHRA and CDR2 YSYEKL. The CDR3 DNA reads TGCGCCAGCGGCCCGGGCAGCCTCTTAAACACCGGGGAGCTGTTTTTT. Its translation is CASGPGSLLNTGELFF.

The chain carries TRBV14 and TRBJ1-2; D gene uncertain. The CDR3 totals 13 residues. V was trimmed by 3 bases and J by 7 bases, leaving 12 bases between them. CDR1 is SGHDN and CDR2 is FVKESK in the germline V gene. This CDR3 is CASSQSGGLGYTF. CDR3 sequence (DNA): TGTGCCAGCAGCCAGTCGGGAGGGCTTGGCTACACCTTC. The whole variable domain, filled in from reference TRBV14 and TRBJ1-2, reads EAGVTQFPSHSVIEKGQTVTLRCDPISGHDNLYWYRRVMGKEIKFLLHFVKESKQDESGMPNNRFLAERTGGTYSTLKVQPAELEDSGVYFCASSQSGGLGYTFGSGTRLTVV.

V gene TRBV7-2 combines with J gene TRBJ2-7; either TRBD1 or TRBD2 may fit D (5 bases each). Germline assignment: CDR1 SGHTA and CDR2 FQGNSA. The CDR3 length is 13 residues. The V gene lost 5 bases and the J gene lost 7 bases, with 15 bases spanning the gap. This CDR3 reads CASSLGPDQEQYF. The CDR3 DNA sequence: TGTGCCAGCAGCCTGGGACCCGACCAGGAGCAGTACTTC.

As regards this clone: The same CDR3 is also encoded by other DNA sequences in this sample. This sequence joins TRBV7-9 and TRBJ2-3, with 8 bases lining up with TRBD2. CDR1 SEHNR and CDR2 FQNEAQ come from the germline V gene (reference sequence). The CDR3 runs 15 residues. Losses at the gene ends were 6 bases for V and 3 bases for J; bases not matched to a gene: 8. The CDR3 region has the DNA TGTGCCAGCAGTCTAGCGGGCGGATCGACAGATACGCAGTATTTT. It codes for CASSLAGGSTDTQYF.

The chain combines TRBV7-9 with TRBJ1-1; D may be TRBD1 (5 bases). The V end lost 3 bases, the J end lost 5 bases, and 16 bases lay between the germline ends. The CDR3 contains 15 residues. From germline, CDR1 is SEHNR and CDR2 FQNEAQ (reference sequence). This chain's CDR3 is CASSLQDGAVTEAFF. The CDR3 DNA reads TGTGCCAGCAGCTTGCAAGATGGGGCGGTGACTGAAGCTTTCTTT.

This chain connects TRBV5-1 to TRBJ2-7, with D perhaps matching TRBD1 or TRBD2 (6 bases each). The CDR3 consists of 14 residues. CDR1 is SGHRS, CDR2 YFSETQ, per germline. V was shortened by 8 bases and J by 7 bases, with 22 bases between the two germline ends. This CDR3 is CASKPGPGAGEQYF. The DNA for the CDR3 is TGCGCCAGTAAACCGGGACCGGGGGCGGGGGAGCAGTACTTC. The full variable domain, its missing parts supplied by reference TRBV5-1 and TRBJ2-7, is KAGVTQTPRYLIKTRGQQVTLSCSPISGHRSVSWYQQTPGQGLQFLFEYFSETQRNKGNFPGRFSGRQFSNSRSEMNVSTLELGDSALYLCASKPGPGAGEQYFGPGTRLTVT.

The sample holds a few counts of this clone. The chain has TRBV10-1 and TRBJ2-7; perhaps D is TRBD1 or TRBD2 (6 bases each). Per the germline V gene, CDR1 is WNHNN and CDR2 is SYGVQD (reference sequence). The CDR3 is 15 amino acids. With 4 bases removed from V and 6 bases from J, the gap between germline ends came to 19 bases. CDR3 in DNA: TGCGCCAGCAGTGGATCGGGGGCCGGGGAAAGCGAGCAGTACTTC. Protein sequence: CASSGSGAGESEQYF.

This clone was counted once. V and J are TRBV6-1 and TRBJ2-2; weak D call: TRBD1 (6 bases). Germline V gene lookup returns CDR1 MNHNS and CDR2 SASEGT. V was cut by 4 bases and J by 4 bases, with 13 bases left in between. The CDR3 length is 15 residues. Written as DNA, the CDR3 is TGTGCCAGCAGTGCGAGACAGGAGATCACCGGGGAGCTGTTTTTT. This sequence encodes CASSARQEITGELFF.

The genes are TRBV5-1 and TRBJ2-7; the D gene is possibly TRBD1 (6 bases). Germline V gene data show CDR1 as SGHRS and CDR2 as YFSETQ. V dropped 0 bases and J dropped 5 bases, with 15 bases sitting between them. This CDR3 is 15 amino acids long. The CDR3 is CASSLGPRGSNEQYF. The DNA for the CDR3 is TGCGCCAGCAGCTTGGGGCCAAGGGGGTCCAACGAGCAGTACTTC.

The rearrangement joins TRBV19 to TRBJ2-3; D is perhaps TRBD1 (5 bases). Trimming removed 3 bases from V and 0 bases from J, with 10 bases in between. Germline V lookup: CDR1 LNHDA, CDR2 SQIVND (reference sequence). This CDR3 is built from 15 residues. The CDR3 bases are TGTGCCAGTAGTATGGAAGGGGTTAGCACAGATACGCAGTATTTT. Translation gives CASSMEGVSTDTQYF.

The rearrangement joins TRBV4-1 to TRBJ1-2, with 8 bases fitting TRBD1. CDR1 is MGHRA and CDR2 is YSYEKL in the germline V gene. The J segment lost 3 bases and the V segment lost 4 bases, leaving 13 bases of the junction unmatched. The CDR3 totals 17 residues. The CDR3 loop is CASSRIAGGTGDYGYTF. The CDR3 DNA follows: TGCGCCAGCAGCCGAATCGCAGGGGGCACGGGGGACTATGGCTACACCTTC.

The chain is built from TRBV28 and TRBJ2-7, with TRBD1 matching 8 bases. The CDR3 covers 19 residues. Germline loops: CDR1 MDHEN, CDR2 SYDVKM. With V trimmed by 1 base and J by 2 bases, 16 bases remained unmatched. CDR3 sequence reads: CASSLSWTGSPRGTYEQYF. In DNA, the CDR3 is TGTGCCAGCAGTTTATCATGGACAGGGTCGCCTCGAGGAACCTACGAGCAGTACTTC.

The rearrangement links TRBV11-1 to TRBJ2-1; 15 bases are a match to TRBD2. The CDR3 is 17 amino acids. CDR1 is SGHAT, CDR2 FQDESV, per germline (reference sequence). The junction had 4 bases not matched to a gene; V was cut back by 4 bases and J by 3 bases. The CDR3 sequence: CASSSRGLAGGYNEQFF. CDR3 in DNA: TGTGCCAGCAGCTCCCGGGGACTAGCGGGGGGCTACAATGAGCAGTTCTTC.

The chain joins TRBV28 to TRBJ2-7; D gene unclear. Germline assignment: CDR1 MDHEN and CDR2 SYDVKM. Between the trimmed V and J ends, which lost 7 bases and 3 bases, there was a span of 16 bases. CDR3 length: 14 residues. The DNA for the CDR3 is TGTGCCAGCACCGACCCCGGACGGAACTACGAGCAGTACTTC. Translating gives CASTDPGRNYEQYF.

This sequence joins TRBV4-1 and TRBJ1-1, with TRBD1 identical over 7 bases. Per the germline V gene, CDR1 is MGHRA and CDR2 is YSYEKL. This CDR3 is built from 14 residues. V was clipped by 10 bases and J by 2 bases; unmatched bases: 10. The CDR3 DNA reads TGCGCCACCAGGGGTGGGACAGCTAACACTGAAGCTTTCTTT. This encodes CATRGGTANTEAFF.

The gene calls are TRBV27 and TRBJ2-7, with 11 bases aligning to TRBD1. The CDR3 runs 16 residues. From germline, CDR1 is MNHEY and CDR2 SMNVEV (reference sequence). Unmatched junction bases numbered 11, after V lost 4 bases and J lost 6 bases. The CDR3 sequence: CASSYTGTGGSGEQYF. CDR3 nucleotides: TGTGCCAGCAGTTACACCGGGACAGGGGGTTCGGGCGAGCAGTACTTC.

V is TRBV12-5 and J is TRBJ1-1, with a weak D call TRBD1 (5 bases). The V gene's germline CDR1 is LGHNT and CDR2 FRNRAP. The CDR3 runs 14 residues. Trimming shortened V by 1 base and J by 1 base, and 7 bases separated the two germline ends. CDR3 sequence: CASGLGQKNTEAFF. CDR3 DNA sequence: TGTGCTAGTGGTTTGGGACAGAAGAACACTGAAGCTTTCTTT.

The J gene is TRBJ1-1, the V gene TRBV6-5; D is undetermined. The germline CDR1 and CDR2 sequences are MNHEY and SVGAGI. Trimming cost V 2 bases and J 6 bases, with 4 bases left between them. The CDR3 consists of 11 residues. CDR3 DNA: TGTGCCAGCAGTTACGTGGCTGAAGCTTTCTTT. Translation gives CASSYVAEAFF.

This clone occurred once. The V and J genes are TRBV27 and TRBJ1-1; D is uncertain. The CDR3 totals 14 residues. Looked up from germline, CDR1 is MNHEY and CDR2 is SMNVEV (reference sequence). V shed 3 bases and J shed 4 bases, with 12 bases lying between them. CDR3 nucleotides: TGTGCCAGCAGTTTTTGGGGAGGGTCCACTGAAGCTTTCTTT. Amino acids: CASSFWGGSTEAFF.

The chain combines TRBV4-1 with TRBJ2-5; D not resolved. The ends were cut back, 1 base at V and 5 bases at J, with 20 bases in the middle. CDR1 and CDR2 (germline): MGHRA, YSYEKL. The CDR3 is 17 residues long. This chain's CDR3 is CASSQGRWYGGRETQYF. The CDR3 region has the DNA TGCGCCAGCAGCCAAGGCAGGTGGTATGGCGGCAGGGAGACCCAGTACTTC.

The chain's CDR3 is CASSSRTSGDRKTQYF. The CDR3 DNA sequence: TGTGCCAGCTCATCGCGGACTAGCGGGGATCGAAAGACCCAGTACTTC. This chain joins TRBV18 and TRBJ2-5; 12 bases align to TRBD2. The CDR3 runs 16 residues. Germline CDR1 reads KGHSH; CDR2 reads LQKENI. J lost 6 bases, V lost 5 bases, and 10 bases had no gene match.

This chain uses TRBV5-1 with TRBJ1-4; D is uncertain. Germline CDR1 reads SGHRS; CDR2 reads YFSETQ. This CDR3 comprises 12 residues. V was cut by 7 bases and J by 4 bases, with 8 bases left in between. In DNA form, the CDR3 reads TGCGCCAGCGGGAATAATAATGAAAAACTGTTTTTT. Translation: CASGNNNEKLFF.

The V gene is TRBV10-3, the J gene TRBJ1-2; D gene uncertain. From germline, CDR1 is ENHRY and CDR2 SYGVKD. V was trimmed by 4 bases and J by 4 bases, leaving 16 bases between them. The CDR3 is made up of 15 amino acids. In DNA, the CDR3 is TGTGCCATCAGTGGGCGGGATGCCTACCGCTATGGCTACACCTTC. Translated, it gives CAISGRDAYRYGYTF.

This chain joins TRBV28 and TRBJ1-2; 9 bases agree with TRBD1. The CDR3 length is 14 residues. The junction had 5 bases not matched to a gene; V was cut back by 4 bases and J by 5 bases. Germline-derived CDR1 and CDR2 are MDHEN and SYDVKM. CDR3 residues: CASSSGQGIYGYTF. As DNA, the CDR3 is TGTGCCAGCAGTTCGGGACAGGGCATTTATGGCTACACCTTC.

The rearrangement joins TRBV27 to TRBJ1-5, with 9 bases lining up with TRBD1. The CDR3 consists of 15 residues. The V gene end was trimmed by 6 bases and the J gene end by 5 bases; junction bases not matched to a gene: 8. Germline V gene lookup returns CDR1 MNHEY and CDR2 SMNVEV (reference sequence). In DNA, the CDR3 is TGTGCCAGCAGCCTACAGGGGGCAATCTATCAGCCCCAGCATTTT. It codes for CASSLQGAIYQPQHF.

The CDR3 sequence: CASSLRTGEQYF. The CDR3 DNA sequence: TGTGCCAGCAGCTTGAGGACGGGGGAGCAGTACTTC. J is TRBJ2-7 and V is TRBV5-8, with a weak D call TRBD2 (5 bases). The CDR3 consists of 12 residues. V was pared by 1 base and J by 7 bases, with 9 bases between. Germline CDR1 and CDR2: SGHTS and YDEGEE.

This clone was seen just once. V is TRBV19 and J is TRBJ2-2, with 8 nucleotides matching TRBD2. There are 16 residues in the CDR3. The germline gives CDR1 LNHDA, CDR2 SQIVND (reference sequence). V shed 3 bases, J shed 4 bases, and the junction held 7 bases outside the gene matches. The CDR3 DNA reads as TGTGCCAGTAGTATCCCAGCGGGAGCGAGCACCGGGGAGCTGTTTTTT. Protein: CASSIPAGASTGELFF.